The rows below give T cell receptor beta chains drawn from one sample of a study of T cell changes during pregnancy in multiple sclerosis. Method: immunoSEQ multiplex PCR; TCRdb's copy keeps in-frame clones and lacks some. This sample yields around 56,000 clones, of which about 89% are seen a single time; more than 1.5% belongs to the top ten. The sequenced sample was peripheral blood, obtained after pregnancy. These receptors all stem from a female donor with multiple sclerosis, enrolled in a pregnancy study. CDR3s include the opening cysteine and the closing phenylalanine or tryptophan. A D gene is named only where the DNA matches it firmly. Clone size appears in some rows only: once, few, many, or a class for an expanded clone.

V	size	D	J	CDR3	DNA
TRBV13	.	.	TRBJ2-3	CASSSPSGTDTQYF	TGTGCCAGCAGCTCACCTAGCGGCACAGATACGCAGTATTTT
TRBV5-4	.	TRBD1	TRBJ1-2	CASSTGEGLYTF	TGTGCCAGCAGTACAGGGGAAGGCCTCTACACCTTC
TRBV6-6	.	.	TRBJ1-4	CASRVEVTNEKLFF	TGTGCCAGCAGGGTGGAGGTAACTAATGAAAAACTGTTTTTT
TRBV28	.	.	TRBJ2-2	CASSLSPAANTGELFF	TGTGCCAGCAGTTTATCACCAGCGGCGAACACCGGGGAGCTGTTTTTT
TRBV5-4	.	.	TRBJ2-1	CASSLSRAAASDEQFF	TGTGCCAGCAGCTTGTCTCGAGCGGCGGCCTCCGATGAGCAGTTCTTC
TRBV5-1	.	.	TRBJ2-1	CASSLAFEGGEQFF	TGCGCCAGCAGCTTGGCTTTCGAGGGAGGTGAGCAGTTCTTC
TRBV5-6	.	.	TRBJ1-2	CASSLGPGGYYGYTF	TGTGCCAGCAGCTTGGGCCCCGGGGGTTACTATGGCTACACCTTC
TRBV4-3	.	TRBD2	TRBJ2-7	CASSQVASGSILPGLREQYF	TGCGCCAGCAGCCAAGTGGCTAGCGGTTCGATACTCCCCGGGCTACGCGAGCAGTACTTC
TRBV2	.	.	TRBJ1-1	CASSAIPGSEAFF	TGTGCCAGCAGCGCGATCCCAGGGTCTGAAGCTTTCTTT
TRBV13	.	TRBD1	TRBJ1-1	CASSSWGMTGEGEAFF	TGTGCCAGCAGCTCGTGGGGCATGACAGGGGAGGGTGAAGCTTTCTTT
TRBV7-2	once	.	TRBJ2-4	CASSLGGASKNIQYF	TGTGCCAGCAGCTTAGGTGGGGCCTCCAAAAACATTCAGTACTTC
TRBV5-6	.	TRBD2	TRBJ2-5	CASSLTLAGGDQETQYF	TGTGCCAGCAGCCTAACACTAGCGGGGGGCGATCAAGAGACCCAGTACTTC
TRBV10-3	.	TRBD1	TRBJ1-2	CAISQLGTGDGGYTF	TGTGCCATCAGCCAGCTCGGGACAGGGGATGGTGGCTACACCTTC
TRBV11-2	.	.	TRBJ2-7	CASSPINWRKVYEQYF	TGTGCCAGCAGCCCTATCAATTGGAGGAAGGTTTACGAGCAGTACTTC
TRBV7-3	.	.	TRBJ2-7	CASSFREGYEQYF	TGTGCCAGCAGCTTCCGCGAGGGATACGAGCAGTACTTC
TRBV7-9	few	TRBD2	TRBJ2-5	CASSPLAGVETQYF	TGTGCCAGCAGTCCACTAGCGGGGGTTGAGACCCAGTACTTC
TRBV5-1	.	TRBD2	TRBJ2-2	CASSIRPSGSTTGELFF	TGCGCCAGCAGTATCCGCCCTAGCGGGTCGACCACCGGGGAGCTGTTTTTT
TRBV5-1	.	.	TRBJ2-4	CASSLATGKNIQYF	TGCGCCAGCAGCTTGGCTACAGGAAAAAACATTCAGTACTTC
TRBV9	.	.	TRBJ1-3	CASSVKQGGNTIYF	TGTGCCAGCAGCGTGAAACAGGGAGGAAACACCATATATTTT
TRBV11-2	.	.	TRBJ2-7	CASSLQQSSTQYF	TGTGCCAGCAGCTTACAACAGTCTTCAACGCAGTACTTC
TRBV28	.	.	TRBJ1-5	CASSLGQAFYQPQHF	TGTGCCAGCAGTTTGGGGCAGGCATTTTATCAGCCCCAGCATTTT
TRBV28	.	.	TRBJ1-1	CASSLEGRAFF	TGTGCCAGCAGTTTAGAAGGGAGAGCTTTCTTT
TRBV18	once	TRBD1	TRBJ2-7	CASSRDRGVYEQYF	TGTGCCAGCTCAAGGGACAGGGGGGTCTACGAGCAGTACTTC
TRBV6-5	many	.	TRBJ1-1	CASSLGMNTEAFF	TGTGCCAGCAGTTTGGGCATGAACACTGAAGCTTTCTTT
TRBV5-6	.	.	TRBJ1-1	CASSFDSQIGAFF	TGTGCCAGCAGCTTCGACAGCCAAATCGGAGCTTTCTTT
TRBV4-3	.	TRBD2	TRBJ2-3	CASSPGGGPTDTQYF	TGCGCCAGCAGCCCCGGCGGGGGACCGACAGATACGCAGTATTTT
TRBV28	.	TRBD1	TRBJ1-5	CASSLGQGAGQPQHF	TGTGCCAGCAGTCTTGGACAGGGGGCAGGTCAGCCCCAGCATTTT
TRBV7-9	.	.	TRBJ1-1	CASSEQWNTEAFF	TGTGCCAGCAGCGAACAGTGGAACACTGAAGCTTTCTTT
TRBV28	.	TRBD1	TRBJ1-3	CASRSGGSGNTIYF	TGTGCCAGCAGATCAGGGGGCTCTGGAAACACCATATATTTT
TRBV28	.	.	TRBJ2-7	CASSSGLADSYEQYF	TGTGCCAGCAGTTCGGGACTTGCTGACTCCTACGAGCAGTACTTC
TRBV4-1	.	TRBD1	TRBJ2-5	CASSQDPTGASRGETQYF	TGCGCCAGCAGCCAAGATCCGACAGGGGCTTCCCGCGGGGAGACCCAGTACTTC
TRBV13	.	TRBD2	TRBJ2-1	CASSLNSGGTNEQFF	TGTGCCAGCAGCCTCAATAGCGGGGGGACCAATGAGCAGTTCTTC
TRBV9	.	.	TRBJ2-7	CASSVGGGTYEQYF	TGTGCCAGCAGCGTTGGGGGCGGAACTTACGAGCAGTACTTC
TRBV19	.	TRBD1	TRBJ1-1	CASSTDRDRVGNTEAFF	TGTGCCAGTAGTACAGACCGGGACAGGGTCGGAAACACTGAAGCTTTCTTT
TRBV15	.	.	TRBJ2-3	CATSEGETQYF	TGTGCCACCAGCGAAGGGGAAACGCAGTATTTT
TRBV27	few	.	TRBJ1-1	CASSPLDRWNTEAFF	TGTGCCAGCAGTCCATTGGACAGATGGAACACTGAAGCTTTCTTT
TRBV14	.	TRBD1	TRBJ2-7	CASSIQGAHEQYF	TGTGCCAGCAGCATACAGGGGGCTCACGAGCAGTACTTC
TRBV18	.	.	TRBJ2-7	CASSTTAGQFYEQYF	TGTGCCAGCTCAACCACCGCGGGACAGTTTTACGAGCAGTACTTC
TRBV11-3	.	TRBD1	TRBJ2-1	CASSEGQGNHNEQFF	TGTGCCAGCAGCGAGGGACAGGGGAATCACAATGAGCAGTTCTTC
TRBV7-9	.	TRBD2	TRBJ2-3	CASSGGTSGPTDTQYF	TGTGCCAGCAGCGGGGGGACTAGCGGCCCTACAGATACGCAGTATTTT
TRBV30	.	.	TRBJ1-4	CAWNSEGLLNEKLFF	TGTGCCTGGAATTCCGAGGGACTGCTTAATGAAAAACTGTTTTTT
TRBV28	.	TRBD1	TRBJ1-2	CASSFRGWIDYGYTF	TGTGCCAGCAGTTTCAGGGGGTGGATCGACTATGGCTACACCTTC
TRBV2	.	.	TRBJ1-4	CASTQGYPNEKLFF	TGTGCCAGCACCCAGGGGTACCCTAATGAAAAACTGTTTTTT
TRBV28	.	.	TRBJ2-2	CASSLWPMGLNTGELFF	TGTGCCAGCAGTTTATGGCCGATGGGGCTGAACACCGGGGAGCTGTTTTTT
TRBV7-2	.	.	TRBJ2-2	CASSFPRGGTSTGELFF	TGTGCCAGCAGCTTCCCTCGGGGAGGTACTTCCACCGGGGAGCTGTTTTTT
TRBV6-5	once	.	TRBJ2-5	CASKWGLEGETQYF	TGTGCCAGCAAATGGGGACTTGAGGGTGAGACCCAGTACTTC
TRBV7-8	.	.	TRBJ1-5	CASSLVGGRGQPQHF	TGTGCCAGCAGCTTGGTGGGGGGGCGCGGTCAGCCCCAGCATTTT
TRBV11-2	.	TRBD2	TRBJ2-3	CASSLVSSGGPTDTQYF	TGTGCCAGCAGCTTAGTATCTAGCGGGGGGCCCACAGATACGCAGTATTTT